The text below deals with one T cell receptor (beta chain). Antigen: not known. The assay was immunoSEQ multiplex PCR, and TCRdb's table has in-frame clones only and misses some. The data hold around 71,000 clones, with around 83% observed a single time. These data come from a study of OX40 agonist ivuxolimab in advanced cancers. On the study more broadly: At 0.01 to 10 mg/kg, ivuxolimab was administered intravenously to patients every 2 weeks.

The study, taken as a whole, reports: Blood T cells, both CD4+ and CD8+, expanded clonally by week 6 at 0.1 to 3.0 mg/kg. Some patients who did not respond also had low normalized T-cell clonal expansion.

The clonotype originates from an adult with an advanced solid tumor such as melanoma, head and neck, liver or kidney cancer. Sequenced material: CD4+ or CD8+ T cells sorted from blood, taken in a trial of the OX40 agonist ivuxolimab.

CDR3 nucleotide sequence: TGTGCCAGCACTAGCTACGGGACTACCGGGGAGCTGTTTTTT. It translates to CASTSYGTTGELFF. This chain joins TRBV27 and TRBJ2-2; D might be TRBD2 (6 bases). V shed 7 bases and J shed 5 bases, with 14 bases lying between them. Germline assignment: CDR1 MNHEY and CDR2 SMNVEV (reference sequence). The CDR3 contains 14 residues.